The 26 T cell receptor beta chains presented below share a single source sample, sequenced in a study of molecular identifiers for immune sequencing clone quantification. In TCRdb, the PCR reads were re-called with MiXCR into one record per CDR3 protein. The sample includes just under 650,000 distinct CDR3 sequences, just under 20% of them seen just once. The sequencing input was naive CD8+ T cells from blood, with Jurkat cell RNA spiked in. Subset denoted: FACS-sorted CD8+CD4-CCR7+CD45RA+ naive T cells. The receptor source for this set is a human donor in good health. Some libraries in this study had Jurkat cell RNA spiked in.

The table lists this clonotype with a few counts. V usage is TRBV20-1 and J usage is TRBJ2-1; tentative D call: TRBD2 (7 bases). V lost 0 bases to trimming and J lost 7 bases, with 19 bases between them. Germline V lookup: CDR1 DFQATT, CDR2 SNEGSKA (reference sequence). The CDR3 consists of 16 residues. CDR3 nucleotide sequence: TGCAGTGCTAGAGATGGACGGGGGGCCCGCTTGAATGAGCAGTTCTTC. Protein: CSARDGRGARLNEQFF.

With regard to this clonotype: A clone one base away is much larger, so this may be a read error. The chain recombines TRBV4-1 with TRBJ1-5; D is undetermined. This CDR3 is 16 amino acids long. Germline CDR1 and CDR2: MGHRA and YSYEKL. CDR3 nucleotides: TGCGCCAACAGCCAAGATTTTGTGGCAGATAATCAGCCCCAGCATTTT. Protein: CANSQDFVADNQPQHF.

In its sample, this clonotype was seen many times. V and J are TRBV20-1 and TRBJ1-4; weak D call: TRBD1 (6 bases). Germline CDR1 reads DFQATT; CDR2 reads SNEGSKA (reference sequence). The V end was cut by 4 bases, the J end by 3 bases, with 15 bases between. The CDR3 runs to 15 residues. In DNA form, the CDR3 reads TGCAGTGCTAAAAAGGAGGGGGTATCTAATGAAAAACTGTTTTTT. Encoded protein: CSAKKEGVSNEKLFF.

The table lists this clonotype with a few counts. The gene calls are TRBV30 and TRBJ2-5; 7 nucleotides agree with TRBD2. In germline, CDR1 is GTSNPN, CDR2 SVGIG (reference sequence). This CDR3 contains 14 residues. With 2 bases clipped from V and 4 bases from J, the junction kept 7 bases outside the gene matches. CDR3 sequence reads: CAWSSRRGLETQYF. The DNA of the CDR3 is TGTGCCTGGAGTAGCCGGCGGGGGTTAGAGACCCAGTACTTC.

The table lists this clonotype with a few counts. The CDR3 sequence: CASSFSTGSDTEAFF. The CDR3 DNA sequence: TGTGCCAGCAGTTTCTCGACAGGGTCGGACACTGAAGCTTTCTTT. V usage is TRBV28 and J usage is TRBJ1-1; 7 bases line up with TRBD1. The CDR3 runs 15 residues. Germline CDR1 reads MDHEN; CDR2 reads SYDVKM. Trimming at V came to 3 bases and at J to 3 bases, leaving 7 bases not matched to a gene.

With respect to this clonotype: This may be a read error: a much more frequent sequence differs by one nucleotide. The chain links TRBV28 to TRBJ2-3; maybe TRBD2 (6 bases). Germline V gene data show CDR1 as MDHEN and CDR2 as SYDVKM. The CDR3 is 16 amino acids. The CDR3 protein is CASSLSGTLGVDTRYF. Written as DNA, the CDR3 is TGTGCCAGCAGTTTATCCGGGACTCTGGGTGTAGATACGCGGTATTTT.

This clonotype was observed once. A read error may explain this, as a much larger clone is one base away. The chain joins TRBV7-6 to TRBJ1-1, with 8 bases identical to TRBD1. Germline V gives CDR1 SGHVS, CDR2 FNYEAQ. There are 13 residues in the CDR3. CDR3 DNA sequence: TGTGCCAGCAGCGGACAGGGCGGCACTGGAGCTTTCTTT. Translating it yields CASSGQGGTGAFF.

This clonotype was picked up a small number of times. This chain joins TRBV7-2 and TRBJ2-1; 9 positions match TRBD2. Trimming took 10 bases from V and 4 from J; bases not matched to a gene: 5. Germline V lookup: CDR1 SGHTA, CDR2 FQGNSA. The CDR3 spans 13 residues. The CDR3 nucleotides are TGTGCCATCAGTAGCGGGGGATACAATGAGCAGTTCTTC. Translating gives CAISSGGYNEQFF.

The table lists this clonotype with many counts. V gene TRBV12-3 or TRBV12-4 combines with J gene TRBJ1-5, with D perhaps TRBD1 (5 bases). Trimming pared 2 bases from V and 1 base from J, leaving 9 bases between. The CDR3 runs 15 residues. CDR3 sequence (DNA): TGTGCCAGCAGTTTATTTAGACAGAGCAATCAGCCCCAGCATTTT. It encodes CASSLFRQSNQPQHF.

This clonotype was recorded at least ten times. The chain couples TRBV29-1 to TRBJ1-2; D ambiguous. V was pared by 1 base and J by 4 bases, with 4 bases between. The germline gives CDR1 SQVTM, CDR2 ANQGSEA. The CDR3 is made up of 11 amino acids. The DNA for the CDR3 is TGCAGCGTTGAAGGACTCTATGGCTACACCTTC. It yields the protein CSVEGLYGYTF.

Details on this clonotype: It may be a read error: a sequence one base away is much more abundant. V and J are TRBV5-6 and TRBJ2-7; no firm D call. Looked up from germline, CDR1 is SGHDT and CDR2 is YYEEEE. The length of the CDR3 is 14 residues. This CDR3 is CASSWVGHTYEQHF. CDR3 DNA: TGTGCCAGCAGCTGGGTCGGGCATACCTACGAGCAGCACTTC.

This clonotype was detected a few times. This rearrangement joins TRBV7-9 to TRBJ2-1; 11 positions agree with TRBD2. CDR3 length: 16 residues. With V trimmed by 0 bases and J by 3 bases, 1 base remained unmatched. The germline V gene encodes CDR1 SEHNR and CDR2 FQNEAQ (reference sequence). The CDR3 protein is CASSLATSGIYNEQFF. The CDR3 coding sequence is TGTGCCAGCAGCTTAGCGACTAGCGGGATCTACAATGAGCAGTTCTTC.

Ten or more counts support this clonotype. V usage is TRBV15 and J usage is TRBJ2-2; the match to TRBD1 covers 8 bases. The CDR3 spans 15 residues. Germline loops: CDR1 LNHNV, CDR2 YYDKDF (reference sequence). J gave up 5 bases and V 3 bases, and 5 bases lay outside the gene matches. In DNA form, the CDR3 reads TGTGCCACCAGCAGGTTGGGACAGGAGACCGGGGAGCTGTTTTTT. Encoded protein: CATSRLGQETGELFF.

In its sample, this clonotype was seen a few times. The rearrangement uses TRBV29-1 and TRBJ1-1, with D tentatively TRBD1 (6 bases). The CDR3 is 14 amino acids. The V end lost 6 bases, the J end lost 2 bases, and 16 bases lay between the germline ends. Germline V gives CDR1 SQVTM, CDR2 ANQGSEA. CDR3 sequence (DNA): TGCAGCGTAGGGTGGGGACAACAAAACACTGAAGCTTTCTTT. It is translated as CSVGWGQQNTEAFF.

Concerning this clonotype itself: One end of the junction is discordant with germline, which a read error may explain. The chain links TRBV5-1 to TRBJ2-5; D is ambiguous. Germline V lookup: CDR1 SGHRS, CDR2 YFSETQ. This CDR3 contains 15 residues. CDR3 coding DNA: TGCGCCAGCAGCCCTGAAGAGAGAGAGCAAGGGACCCAGTACTTC. Translated: CASSPEEREQGTQYF.

This clonotype was picked up a small number of times. The chain joins TRBV6-5 to TRBJ2-3; TRBD1 matches at 8 bases. V shed 4 bases, J shed 0 bases, and the junction held 12 bases outside the gene matches. This CDR3 spans 18 amino acids. The germline gives CDR1 MNHEY, CDR2 SVGAGI. The CDR3 DNA is TGTGCCAGCAGTTGCACCCGATCGACAGGGGATAGCACAGATACGCAGTATTTT. Encoded protein: CASSCTRSTGDSTDTQYF.

This clonotype was recorded at least ten times. This chain uses TRBV3-1 with TRBJ1-3, with 7 bases aligning to TRBD1. V lost 6 bases, J lost 3 bases, and 2 bases stayed unmatched. Germline CDR1 and CDR2: LGHDT and YNNKEL (reference sequence). This CDR3 has 13 amino acids. CDR3 sequence (DNA): TGTGCCAGCAGGGGGACAGATGGAAACACCATATATTTT. This translates into CASRGTDGNTIYF.

This clonotype has just a few counts. V usage is TRBV4-1 and J usage is TRBJ2-7; D gene uncertain. V lost 2 bases and J 0 bases, leaving 11 bases between the germline ends. This CDR3 region has 15 residues. CDR1 MGHRA and CDR2 YSYEKL come from the germline V gene. DNA of the CDR3: TGCGCCAGCAGCCAACGCACGTCGGCCTCCTACGAGCAGTACTTC. This sequence encodes CASSQRTSASYEQYF.

This clonotype appeared a few times. The chain joins TRBV27 to TRBJ1-1, with TRBD1 matching 11 bases. The CDR3 extends over 16 amino acids. Unmatched junction bases numbered 6, after V lost 1 base and J lost 5 bases. Germline V gene sequence: CDR1 MNHEY, CDR2 SMNVEV (reference sequence). CDR3 protein: CASSLWGTGGSTEAFF. CDR3 DNA: TGTGCCAGCAGTTTATGGGGGACAGGGGGGAGTACTGAAGCTTTCTTT.

This clonotype was recorded at least ten times. The rearrangement links TRBV12-3 or TRBV12-4 to TRBJ2-7; TRBD1 or TRBD2 may be the D gene (5 bases each). The V gene lost 5 bases and the J gene lost 4 bases, with 15 bases spanning the gap. This CDR3 has 14 residues. The CDR3 nucleotides are TGTGCCAGCAGTCCTCCGGGACGAGTGTACGAGCAGTACTTC. Translating gives CASSPPGRVYEQYF.

There are a few counts of this clonotype. V gene TRBV28 combines with J gene TRBJ2-7; no clear D gene. The germline V gene encodes CDR1 MDHEN and CDR2 SYDVKM. With 5 bases removed from V and 1 base from J, the gap between germline ends came to 9 bases. The length of the CDR3 is 13 residues. CDR3 nucleotide sequence: TGTGCCAGCAGTCCCCCGGAATCCTACGAGCAGTACTTC. Protein: CASSPPESYEQYF.

This clonotype was counted a few times. The chain links TRBV12-3 or TRBV12-4 to TRBJ1-5; D not certain. There are 13 residues in the CDR3. V gave up 1 base and J gave up 5 bases, with 6 bases separating them. The CDR3 protein is CASSLVADQPQHF. In nucleotides, the CDR3 is TGTGCCAGCAGTTTAGTAGCTGATCAGCCCCAGCATTTT.

The chain couples TRBV29-1 to TRBJ2-3; TRBD2 matches 14 bases. This CDR3 is 14 amino acids long. V gave up 8 bases and J gave up 5 bases; unmatched junction bases: 6. Germline V gene lookup returns CDR1 SQVTM and CDR2 ANQGSEA. As DNA, the CDR3 is TGCAGCCTTATGGGACTAGCGGGAGAAGATACGCAGTATTTT. Translated, it gives CSLMGLAGEDTQYF.

This clonotype was counted ten times or more. The chain combines TRBV28 with TRBJ1-4; D gene ambiguous. The V end lost 6 bases, the J end lost 5 bases, and 13 bases lay between the germline ends. Looked up from germline, CDR1 is MDHEN and CDR2 is SYDVKM. The CDR3 is made up of 14 amino acids. The CDR3 here is CASRPSLLNEKLFF. The CDR3 coding sequence is TGTGCCAGCAGACCCAGCCTACTAAATGAAAAACTGTTTTTT.

This clonotype has at least ten counts. This rearrangement joins TRBV20-1 to TRBJ2-3; D may match TRBD1 or TRBD2 (5 bases each). This CDR3 is built from 18 residues. V was trimmed by 0 bases and J by 1 base, leaving 20 bases between them. Germline V CDR1 and CDR2: DFQATT, SNEGSKA (reference sequence). The CDR3 sequence: CSARDRGGASLGTDTQYF. In nucleotides, the CDR3 is TGCAGTGCTAGAGATCGTGGGGGTGCTAGTCTAGGCACAGATACGCAGTATTTT.

The chain's CDR3 is CASSDGAFMGAEAFF. CDR3 nucleotides: TGTGCCAGCAGCGACGGGGCTTTCATGGGGGCTGAAGCTTTCTTT. V gene TRBV5-6 combines with J gene TRBJ1-1, with D tentatively TRBD1 (5 bases). Germline V gene sequence: CDR1 SGHDT, CDR2 YYEEEE. CDR3 length equals 15 residues. Trimming took off 4 bases at V and 6 bases at J, with 19 bases between the two ends. The complete variable domain, with remaining parts taken from reference TRBV5-6 and TRBJ1-1, reads DAGVTQSPTHLIKTRGQQVTLRCSPKSGHDTVSWYQQALGQGPQFIFQYYEEEERQRGNFPDRFSGHQFPNYSSELNVNALLLGDSALYLCASSDGAFMGAEAFFGQGTRLTVV.